This TCR beta chain was sequenced for a study of blood T cell repertoires in COVID-19. Original processing notes: Quantification of nucleated cells was approximated via reference gene primer amplification. Sequencing was performed with immunoSEQ multiplex PCR; in TCRdb, only in-frame clones are kept and a portion is missing. That table furnishes V, J and clone size, whereas the DNA furnished D and trimming. The profile shows some 290,000 clones, 90% of them singletons. V shed 0 bases and J shed 8 bases, with 14 bases lying between them. Looked up from germline, CDR1 is SGDLS and CDR2 is YYNGEE. The CDR3 length is 14 residues.

The V and J genes are TRBV9 and TRBJ1-2, with TRBD1 as a possible D gene (6 bases). Sequenced: peripheral blood. The TCR originated in a woman aged 25 to 39 with COVID-19, enrolled during active disease. CDR3 sequence: CASSVAGGAGGYTF. The CDR3 DNA is TGTGCCAGCAGCGTAGCTGGGGGGGCTGGCGGCTACACCTTC. Based on the CDR3 plus reference TRBV9 and TRBJ1-2, the full variable domain is DSGVTQTPKHLITATGQRVTLRCSPRSGDLSVYWYQQSLDQGLQFLIQYYNGEERAKGNILERFSAQQFPDLHSELNLSSLELGDSALYFCASSVAGGAGGYTFGSGTRLTVV.